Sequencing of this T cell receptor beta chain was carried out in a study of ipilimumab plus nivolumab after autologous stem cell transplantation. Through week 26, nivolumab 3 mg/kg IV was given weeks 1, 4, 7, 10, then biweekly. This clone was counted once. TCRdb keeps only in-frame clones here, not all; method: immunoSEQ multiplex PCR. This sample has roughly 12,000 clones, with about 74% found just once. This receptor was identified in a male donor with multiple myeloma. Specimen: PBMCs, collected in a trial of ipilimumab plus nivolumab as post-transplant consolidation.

The CDR3 coding sequence is TGTGCCAGCAGCGGACAGGGACGAAACGAGCAGTACTTC. Translated: CASSGQGRNEQYF. J is TRBJ2-7 and V is TRBV2, with 8 bases matching TRBD1. Per germline, CDR1 SNHLY and CDR2 FYNNEI. CDR3 size: 13 residues. Trimming at V came to 6 bases and at J to 5 bases, leaving 6 bases not matched to a gene.